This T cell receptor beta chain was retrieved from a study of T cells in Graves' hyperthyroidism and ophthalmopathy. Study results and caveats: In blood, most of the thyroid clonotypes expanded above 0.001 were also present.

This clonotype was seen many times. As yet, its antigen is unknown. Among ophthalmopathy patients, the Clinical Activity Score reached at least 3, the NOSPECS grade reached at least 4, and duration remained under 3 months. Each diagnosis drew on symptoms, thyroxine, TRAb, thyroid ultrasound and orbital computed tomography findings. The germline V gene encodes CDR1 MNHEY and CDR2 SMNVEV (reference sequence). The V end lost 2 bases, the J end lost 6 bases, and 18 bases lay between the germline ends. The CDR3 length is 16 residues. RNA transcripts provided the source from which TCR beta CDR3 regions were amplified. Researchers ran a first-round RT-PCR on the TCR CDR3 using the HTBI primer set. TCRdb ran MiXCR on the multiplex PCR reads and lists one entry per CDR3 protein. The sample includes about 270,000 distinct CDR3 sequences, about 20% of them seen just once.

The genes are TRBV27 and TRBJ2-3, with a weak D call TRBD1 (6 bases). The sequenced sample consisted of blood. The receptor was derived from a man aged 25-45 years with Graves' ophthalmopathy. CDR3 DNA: TGTGCCAGCAGTTTAAGACCTACGCTGAGGGGGGATACGCAGTATTTT. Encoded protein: CASSLRPTLRGDTQYF.